The 6 T cell receptor beta chains in this list originate from one sample, sequenced in a study of CD8+CD57+ T cells in acquired aplastic anemia. CDR3 and TCR beta VDJ profiling relied on a genomic DNA template. TCRdb itself ran the reads through MiXCR, one entry per CDR3 protein. The data show roughly 250,000 distinct CDR3 sequences, approximately 80% seen once. CD8+CD57+ cell expansion had been shown by flow cytometry in patients chosen for sequencing. Sequenced: sorted CD4+, CD8+, or CD8+CD57+ T cells (not recorded which) from PBMCs. The receptor set was obtained from a human donor with aplastic anemia.

V is TRBV7-8 and J is TRBJ2-7; 7 bases fit TRBD2. V shed 0 bases and J 7 bases; nucleotides not matched to a gene: 15. Germline V CDR1 and CDR2: SGHVS, FQNEAQ. The CDR3 consists of 17 residues. The CDR3 region has the DNA TGTGCCAGCAGCTTAGCGGGAGGGGCCAACGATGAGCAGGAGCAGTACTTC. Protein product: CASSLAGGANDEQEQYF.

About this clonotype: An end of the junction differs from the germline gene, which may be a read error. The chain combines TRBV7-3 with TRBJ2-5; 7 bases agree with TRBD2. From germline, CDR1 is SGHTA and CDR2 FQGTGA. CDR3 size: 14 residues. The DNA for the CDR3 is TGTGCCAGCAGCCTCGGGAGGCTCCAAGCGACCCAGTACTTC. Its protein product is CASSLGRLQATQYF.

In regard to this clonotype: A junction end diverges from the germline sequence, so it may reflect a read error. The J gene is TRBJ2-5, the V gene TRBV7-3; D gene unclear. Germline loops: CDR1 SGHTA, CDR2 FQGTGA. The CDR3 is 15 amino acids. The CDR3 is CASSLADGRKDTQYF. The CDR3 nucleotides read TGTGCCAGCAGCTTAGCGGACGGACGAAAAGATACCCAGTACTTC.

This clonotype was counted a few times. This chain connects TRBV28 to TRBJ2-5; D call uncertain. Germline V gives CDR1 MDHEN, CDR2 SYDVKM. V dropped 5 bases and J dropped 2 bases, with 3 bases sitting between them. The CDR3 extends over 11 amino acids. The CDR3 nucleotides read TGTGCCAGCAGTCTACAAGAGACCCAGTACTTC. This sequence encodes CASSLQETQYF.

This clonotype was detected only once. Likely a read error: the CDR3 ends without its conserved phenylalanine or tryptophan. No DNA is shown, since the ends of the CDR3 on it are uncertain; the CDR3 is the one TCRdb lists. The V gene is TRBV7-3, the J gene TRBJ2-3; the table names TRBD2, a call not compared with the DNA. A total of 13 residues make up the CDR3, ends included. Germline V gene sequence: CDR1 SGHTA, CDR2 FQGTGA. CDR3 sequence reads: CASSFAGRADTQY.

The chain has TRBV7-8 and TRBJ2-7, with D perhaps assigned TRBD1 or TRBD2 (5 bases each). The CDR3 extends over 16 amino acids. From germline, CDR1 is SGHVS and CDR2 FQNEAQ. V was trimmed by 5 bases and J by 10 bases, leaving 27 bases between them. The CDR3 protein is CASSVGGQGVTETQYV. CDR3 coding DNA: TGTGCCAGCAGCGTAGGCGGGCAGGGAGTTACGGAGACCCAGTACGTC.